Listed here are 13 T cell receptor beta chains from one sample, sequenced in a study of cytomegalovirus exposure and HLA in healthy donors. It was with 60 Vbeta and 13 Jbeta primers that the PCR ran. Sequencing was performed with immunoSEQ multiplex PCR; in TCRdb, only in-frame clones are kept and a portion is missing. The data hold about 92,000 clones, with approximately 84% observed a single time. Input material: PBMCs. The receptors were gathered from a girl aged 2 to 10 in good health and CMV-seropositive.

V usage is TRBV11-2 and J usage is TRBJ1-1; weak D call: TRBD1 (6 bases). V was clipped by 8 bases and J by 1 base, with 14 bases between them. Germline CDR1 reads SGHAT; CDR2 reads FQNNGV. The CDR3 is 14 amino acids. CDR3 in DNA: TGTGCCAGCGCGACCGCGACAGGGAACACTGAAGCTTTCTTT. Protein: CASATATGNTEAFF.

The gene calls are TRBV6-7 and TRBJ1-4, with D possibly matching TRBD1 (6 bases). TRBV6-7 is annotated as an ORF whose role is uncertain. The CDR3 spans 14 residues. Trimming shortened V by 5 bases and J by 4 bases, and 11 bases separated the two germline ends. The DNA of the CDR3 is TGTGCCAGCAGTATGGACAGACTTAATGAAAAACTGTTTTTT. Its translation is CASSMDRLNEKLFF.

This clone was detected only a few times. The V gene is TRBV7-9, the J gene TRBJ1-4; D perhaps matches TRBD1 (6 bases). This CDR3 is built from 14 residues. The V end was cut by 5 bases, the J end by 10 bases, with 17 bases between. Germline V gene sequence: CDR1 SEHNR, CDR2 FQNEAQ (reference sequence). This chain's CDR3 is CASSLRDNGAKLFF. CDR3 coding DNA: TGTGCCAGCAGCCTAAGGGACAATGGGGCAAAACTGTTTTTT.

The rearrangement joins TRBV27 to TRBJ1-1; D ambiguous. CDR1 and CDR2 (germline): MNHEY, SMNVEV (reference sequence). This CDR3 has 12 amino acids. Trimming removed 4 bases at V and 0 bases at J, with 3 bases between. The CDR3 DNA sequence: TGTGCCAGCAGTTCTATGAACACTGAAGCTTTCTTT. Protein product: CASSSMNTEAFF.

The V gene is TRBV27, the J gene TRBJ1-1; weak D call: TRBD1 (5 bases). The V gene's germline CDR1 is MNHEY and CDR2 SMNVEV (reference sequence). The CDR3 extends over 14 amino acids. With 4 bases removed from V and 8 bases from J, the gap between germline ends came to 17 bases. CDR3 residues: CASSSLFRATEAFF. CDR3 coding DNA: TGTGCCAGCAGTTCCCTTTTCAGGGCCACAGAAGCTTTCTTT.

The chain carries TRBV30 and TRBJ2-1; TRBD2 matches at 8 bases. Germline V gene data show CDR1 as GTSNPN and CDR2 as SVGIG (reference sequence). This CDR3 is 15 amino acids long. V gave up 2 bases and J gave up 8 bases; unmatched junction bases: 11. CDR3 protein: CAWSPPSSGFYEQFF. CDR3 DNA sequence: TGTGCCTGGAGTCCACCCTCTAGCGGGTTCTATGAGCAGTTCTTC. The complete variable domain, with remaining parts taken from reference TRBV30 and TRBJ2-1, reads SQTIHQWPATLVQPVGSPLSLECTVEGTSNPNLYWYRQAAGRGLQLLFYSVGIGQISSEVPQNLSASRPQDRQFILSSKKLLLSDSGFYLCAWSPPSSGFYEQFFGPGTRLTVL.

V and J are TRBV5-1 and TRBJ1-5; no clear D gene. The V gene lost 9 bases and the J gene lost 0 bases, with 25 bases spanning the gap. Germline loops: CDR1 SGHRS, CDR2 YFSETQ. This CDR3 contains 18 residues. The CDR3 DNA reads TGCGCCACCCCGAGGATAGAGCTAACCATCCATAGCAATCAGCCCCAGCATTTT. Translation: CATPRIELTIHSNQPQHF.

V usage is TRBV30 and J usage is TRBJ1-5; unclear D gene. CDR3 length: 13 amino acids. CDR1 GTSNPN and CDR2 SVGIG come from the germline V gene (reference sequence). V was clipped by 2 bases and J by 3 bases, with 8 bases between them. CDR3 protein: CAWSLQINQPQHF. The CDR3, as DNA: TGTGCCTGGAGTTTGCAGATCAATCAGCCCCAGCATTTT.

The chain links TRBV28 to TRBJ2-1, with TRBD1 matching over 8 bases. Trimming removed 6 bases from V and 9 bases from J; junction bases left unmatched: 13. CDR1 is MDHEN, CDR2 SYDVKM, per germline. This CDR3 spans 15 amino acids. The DNA for the CDR3 is TGTGCCAGCAGAACGGACAGGGTCCGTAAGGGTGAGCAGTTCTTC. It specifies CASRTDRVRKGEQFF.

The genes are TRBV7-8 and TRBJ2-3; the match to TRBD2 covers 9 bases. Germline CDR1 SGHVS, CDR2 FQNEAQ. This CDR3 comprises 15 residues. Trimming cost V 2 bases and J 6 bases; bases outside gene matches: 6. The CDR3 region has the DNA TGTGCCAGCAGCTTATCGCGGGGGGGGCTGGATACGCAGTATTTT. This gives the protein CASSLSRGGLDTQYF.

The chain has TRBV20-1 and TRBJ2-5; D remains ambiguous. Germline V gene data show CDR1 as DFQATT and CDR2 as SNEGSKA (reference sequence). The CDR3 totals 10 residues. Deletions cut 7 bases from V and 5 bases from J, with 8 bases between. CDR3 region: CSVLTETQYF. CDR3 in DNA: TGCAGTGTCCTAACGGAGACCCAGTACTTC.

The genes are TRBV6-5 and TRBJ1-5; TRBD1 aligns across 7 bases. The germline gives CDR1 MNHEY, CDR2 SVGAGI. J was trimmed by 7 bases and V by 6 bases; bases with no gene match: 12. The CDR3 spans 15 residues. The CDR3 DNA reads TGTGCCAGCAGAAGGACTGACAGGGTAGAACAGCCCCAGCATTTT. Its protein product is CASRRTDRVEQPQHF.

The V call is TRBV29-1, the J call TRBJ2-2; 8 bases align to TRBD2. V dropped 6 bases and J dropped 4; count of bases not matched to a gene: 10. This CDR3 spans 15 amino acids. The germline CDR1 and CDR2 sequences are SQVTM and ANQGSEA. The CDR3 reads CSVFPGGVGTGELFF. CDR3 DNA sequence: TGCAGCGTGTTTCCGGGGGGGGTCGGCACCGGGGAGCTGTTTTTT.